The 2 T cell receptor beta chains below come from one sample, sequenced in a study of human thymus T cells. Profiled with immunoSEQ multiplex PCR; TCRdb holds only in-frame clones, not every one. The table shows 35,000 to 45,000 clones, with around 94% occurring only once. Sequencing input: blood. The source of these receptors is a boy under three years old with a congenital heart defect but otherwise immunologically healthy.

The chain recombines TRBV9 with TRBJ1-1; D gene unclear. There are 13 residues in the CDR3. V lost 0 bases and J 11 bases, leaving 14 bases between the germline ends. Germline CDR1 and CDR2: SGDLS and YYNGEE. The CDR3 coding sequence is TGTGCCAGCAGCGTAGCCGGGTCGACGAGTGCTTTCTTT. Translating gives CASSVAGSTSAFF.

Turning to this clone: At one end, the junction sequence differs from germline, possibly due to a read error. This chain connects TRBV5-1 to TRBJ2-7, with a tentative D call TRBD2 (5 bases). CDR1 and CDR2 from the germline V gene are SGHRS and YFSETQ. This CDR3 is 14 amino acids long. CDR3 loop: CASSRLALSYEQYF. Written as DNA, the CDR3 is TGTGCCAGCAGCCGGTTAGCGCTTTCCTACGAGCAGTACTTC.